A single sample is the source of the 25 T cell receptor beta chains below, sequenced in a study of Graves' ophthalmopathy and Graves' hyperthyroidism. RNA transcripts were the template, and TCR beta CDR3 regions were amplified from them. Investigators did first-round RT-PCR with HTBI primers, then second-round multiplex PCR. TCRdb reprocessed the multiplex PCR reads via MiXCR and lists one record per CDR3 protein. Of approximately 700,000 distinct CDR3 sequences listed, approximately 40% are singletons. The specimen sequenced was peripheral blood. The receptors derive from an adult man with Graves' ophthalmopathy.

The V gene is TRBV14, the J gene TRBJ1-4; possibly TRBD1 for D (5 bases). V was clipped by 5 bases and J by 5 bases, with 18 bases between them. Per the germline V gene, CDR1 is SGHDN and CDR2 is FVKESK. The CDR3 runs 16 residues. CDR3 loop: CASSSRISGANEKLFF. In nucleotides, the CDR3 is TGTGCCAGCAGCTCACGGATAAGCGGGGCGAATGAAAAACTGTTTTTT.

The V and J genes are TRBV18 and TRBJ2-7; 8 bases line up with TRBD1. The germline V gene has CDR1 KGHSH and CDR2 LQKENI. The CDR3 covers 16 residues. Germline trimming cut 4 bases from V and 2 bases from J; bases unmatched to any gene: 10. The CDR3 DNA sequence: TGTGCCAGCTCACTCCCAGGACAGGGCCCTCCCTACGAGCAGTACTTC. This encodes CASSLPGQGPPYEQYF.

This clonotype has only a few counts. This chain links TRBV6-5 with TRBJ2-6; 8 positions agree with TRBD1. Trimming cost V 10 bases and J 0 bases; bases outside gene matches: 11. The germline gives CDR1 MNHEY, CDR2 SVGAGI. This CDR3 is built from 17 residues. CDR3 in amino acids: CATTDRGTSSGANVLTF. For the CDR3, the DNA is TGTGCCACCACCGACAGGGGCACTAGCTCTGGGGCCAACGTCCTGACTTTC.

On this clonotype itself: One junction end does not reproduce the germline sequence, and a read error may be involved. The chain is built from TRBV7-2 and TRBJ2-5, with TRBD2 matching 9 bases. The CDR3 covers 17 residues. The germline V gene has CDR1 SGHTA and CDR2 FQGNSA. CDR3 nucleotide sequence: TGCACCAGCAGCCAGGGTCGGGGCGGGAGGGCCAAGGAGACCCAGTACTTC. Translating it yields CTSSQGRGGRAKETQYF.

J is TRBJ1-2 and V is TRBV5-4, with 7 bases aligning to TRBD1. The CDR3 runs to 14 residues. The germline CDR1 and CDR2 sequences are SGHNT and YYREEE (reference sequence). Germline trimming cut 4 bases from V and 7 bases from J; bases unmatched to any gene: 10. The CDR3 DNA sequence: TGTGCCAGCAGCCAGGAGACAGGGAGCTCTGGCTACACCTTC. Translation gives CASSQETGSSGYTF.

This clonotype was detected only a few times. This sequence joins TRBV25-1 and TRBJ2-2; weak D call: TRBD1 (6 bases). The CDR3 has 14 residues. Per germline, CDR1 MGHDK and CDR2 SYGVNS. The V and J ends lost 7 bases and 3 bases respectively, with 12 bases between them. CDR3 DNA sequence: TGTGCCAGCACCGGGGACACCTACACCGGGGAGCTGTTTTTT. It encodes CASTGDTYTGELFF. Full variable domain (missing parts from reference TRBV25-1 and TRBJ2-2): EADIYQTPRYLVIGTGKKITLECSQTMGHDKMYWYQQDPGMELHLIHYSYGVNSTEKGDLSSESTVSRIRTEHFPLTLESARPSHTSQYLCASTGDTYTGELFFGEGSRLTVL.

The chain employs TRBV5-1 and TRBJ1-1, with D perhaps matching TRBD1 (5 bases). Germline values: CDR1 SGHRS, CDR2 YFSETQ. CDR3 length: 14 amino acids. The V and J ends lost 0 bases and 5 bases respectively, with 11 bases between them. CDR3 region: CASSLGTRGTEAFF. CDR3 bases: TGCGCCAGCAGCTTGGGGACACGGGGGACTGAAGCTTTCTTT.

CDR3 coding DNA: TGTGCCAGCAGTTTTTACTCTTGGCGTGGACAGGGGAGGCGGTATGGCTACACCTTC. Amino acids: CASSFYSWRGQGRRYGYTF. The chain links TRBV25-1 to TRBJ1-2, with 9 bases fitting TRBD1. V lost 5 bases to trimming and J lost 5 bases; unmatched junction nucleotides: 21. CDR3 length: 19 residues. Germline V CDR1 and CDR2: MGHDK, SYGVNS.

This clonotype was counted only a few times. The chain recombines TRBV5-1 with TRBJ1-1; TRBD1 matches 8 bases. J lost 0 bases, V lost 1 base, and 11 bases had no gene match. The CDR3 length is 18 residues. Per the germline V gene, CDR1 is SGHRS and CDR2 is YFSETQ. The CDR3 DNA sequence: TGCGCCAGCAGCTTGATAGGACAGGGTGTTTCGATGAACACTGAAGCTTTCTTT. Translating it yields CASSLIGQGVSMNTEAFF.

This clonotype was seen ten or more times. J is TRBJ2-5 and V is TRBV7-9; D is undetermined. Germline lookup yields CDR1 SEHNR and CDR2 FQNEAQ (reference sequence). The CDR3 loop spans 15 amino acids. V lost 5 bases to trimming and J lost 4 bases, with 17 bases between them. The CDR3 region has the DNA TGTGCCAGCAGCCCCCCCCAGCCGGGCGGAGAGACCCAGTACTTC. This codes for CASSPPQPGGETQYF.

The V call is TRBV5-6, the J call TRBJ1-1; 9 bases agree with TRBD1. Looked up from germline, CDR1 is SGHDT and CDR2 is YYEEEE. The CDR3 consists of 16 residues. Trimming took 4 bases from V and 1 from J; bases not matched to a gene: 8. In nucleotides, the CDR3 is TGTGCCAGCAGCGCCGACAGGGGGGTGAAGAACACTGAAGCTTTCTTT. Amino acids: CASSADRGVKNTEAFF. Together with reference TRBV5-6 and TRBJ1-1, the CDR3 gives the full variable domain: DAGVTQSPTHLIKTRGQQVTLRCSPKSGHDTVSWYQQALGQGPQFIFQYYEEEERQRGNFPDRFSGHQFPNYSSELNVNALLLGDSALYLCASSADRGVKNTEAFFGQGTRLTVV.

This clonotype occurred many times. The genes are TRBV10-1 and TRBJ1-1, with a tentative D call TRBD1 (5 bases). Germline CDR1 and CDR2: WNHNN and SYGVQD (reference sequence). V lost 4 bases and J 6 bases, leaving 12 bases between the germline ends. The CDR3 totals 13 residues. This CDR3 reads CASSAGAGAEAFF. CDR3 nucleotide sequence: TGCGCCAGCAGTGCAGGAGCGGGGGCTGAAGCTTTCTTT.

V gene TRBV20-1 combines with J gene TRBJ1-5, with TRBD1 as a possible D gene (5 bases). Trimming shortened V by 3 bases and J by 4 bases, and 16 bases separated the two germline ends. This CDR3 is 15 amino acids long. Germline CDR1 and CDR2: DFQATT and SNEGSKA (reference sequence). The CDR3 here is CSASVLGLRNQPQHF. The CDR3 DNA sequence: TGCAGTGCTAGTGTACTGGGGCTTAGGAATCAGCCCCAGCATTTT.

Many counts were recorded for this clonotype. The CDR3 is CASSLVAEINSPLHF. For the CDR3, the DNA is TGTGCCAGCAGCTTAGTGGCAGAGATTAATTCACCCCTCCACTTT. This chain links TRBV7-2 with TRBJ1-6; no firm D call. Germline CDR1 and CDR2: SGHTA and FQGNSA. V lost 1 base and J lost 6, with 10 bases in between. The CDR3 covers 15 residues.

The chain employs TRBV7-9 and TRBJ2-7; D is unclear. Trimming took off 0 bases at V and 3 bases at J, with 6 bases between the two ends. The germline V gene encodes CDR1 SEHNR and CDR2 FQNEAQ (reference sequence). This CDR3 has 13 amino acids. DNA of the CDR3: TGTGCCAGCAGCTTAGCGGAGAACTACGAGCAGTACTTC. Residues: CASSLAENYEQYF.

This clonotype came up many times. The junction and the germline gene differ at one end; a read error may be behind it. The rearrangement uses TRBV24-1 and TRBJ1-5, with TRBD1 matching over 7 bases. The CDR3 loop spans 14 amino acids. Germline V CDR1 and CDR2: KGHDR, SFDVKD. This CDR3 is CASSYATGRQPQHF. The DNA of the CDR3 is TGTGCCAGCAGTTACGCGACAGGGCGTCAGCCCCAGCATTTT.

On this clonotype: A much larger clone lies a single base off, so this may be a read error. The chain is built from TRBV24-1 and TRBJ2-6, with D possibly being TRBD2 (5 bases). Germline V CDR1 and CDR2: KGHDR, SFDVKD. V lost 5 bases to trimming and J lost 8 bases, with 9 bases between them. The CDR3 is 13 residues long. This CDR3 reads CATSGEGTNVLTF. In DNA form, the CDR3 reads TGTGCCACCAGTGGTGAGGGTACCAACGTCCTGACTTTC.

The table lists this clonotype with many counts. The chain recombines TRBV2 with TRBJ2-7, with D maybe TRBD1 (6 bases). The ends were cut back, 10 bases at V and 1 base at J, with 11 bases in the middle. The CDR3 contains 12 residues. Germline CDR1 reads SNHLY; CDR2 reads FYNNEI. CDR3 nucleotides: TGTGCCAACGGACAGAGGTCCTACGAGCAGTACTTC. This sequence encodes CANGQRSYEQYF. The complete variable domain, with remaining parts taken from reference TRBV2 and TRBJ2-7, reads EPEVTQTPSHQVTQMGQEVILRCVPISNHLYFYWYRQILGQKVEFLVSFYNNEISEKSEIFDDQFSVERPDGSNFTLKIRSTKLEDSAMYFCANGQRSYEQYFGPGTRLTVT.

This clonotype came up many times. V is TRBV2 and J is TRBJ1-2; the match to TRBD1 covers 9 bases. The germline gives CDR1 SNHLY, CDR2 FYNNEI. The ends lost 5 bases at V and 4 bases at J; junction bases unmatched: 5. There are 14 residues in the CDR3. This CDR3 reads CASSPGQGLYGYTF. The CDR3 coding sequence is TGTGCCAGCAGTCCGGGACAGGGCCTCTATGGCTACACCTTC.

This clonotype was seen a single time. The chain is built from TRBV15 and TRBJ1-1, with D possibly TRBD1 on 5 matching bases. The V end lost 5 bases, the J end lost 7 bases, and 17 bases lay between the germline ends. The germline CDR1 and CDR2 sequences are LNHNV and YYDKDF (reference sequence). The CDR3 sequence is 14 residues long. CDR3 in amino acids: CATSSWTSLGEAFF. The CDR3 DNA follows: TGTGCCACCAGCTCCTGGACATCCTTGGGTGAAGCTTTCTTT.

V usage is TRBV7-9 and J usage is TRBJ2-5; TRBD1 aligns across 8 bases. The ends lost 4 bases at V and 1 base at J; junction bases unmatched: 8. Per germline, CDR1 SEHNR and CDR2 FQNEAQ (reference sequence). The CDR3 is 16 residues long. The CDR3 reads CASSSRTGSPQETQYF. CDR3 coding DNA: TGTGCCAGCAGCTCAAGGACAGGGTCCCCCCAAGAGACCCAGTACTTC.

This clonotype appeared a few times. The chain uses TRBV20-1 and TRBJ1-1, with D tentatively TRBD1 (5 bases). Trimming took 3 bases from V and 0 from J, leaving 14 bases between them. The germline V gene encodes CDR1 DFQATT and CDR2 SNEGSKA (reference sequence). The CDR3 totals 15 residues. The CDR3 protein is CSARPSEGMNTEAFF. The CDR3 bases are TGCAGTGCTAGGCCTTCAGAGGGGATGAACACTGAAGCTTTCTTT.

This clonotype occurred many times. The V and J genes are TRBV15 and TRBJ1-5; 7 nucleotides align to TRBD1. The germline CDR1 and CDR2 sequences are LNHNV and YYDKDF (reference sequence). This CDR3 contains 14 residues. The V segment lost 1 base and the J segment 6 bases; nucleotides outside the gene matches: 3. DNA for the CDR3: TGTGCCACCAGCAGAGGTACAGGGGCTCAGCCCCAGCATTTT. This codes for CATSRGTGAQPQHF.

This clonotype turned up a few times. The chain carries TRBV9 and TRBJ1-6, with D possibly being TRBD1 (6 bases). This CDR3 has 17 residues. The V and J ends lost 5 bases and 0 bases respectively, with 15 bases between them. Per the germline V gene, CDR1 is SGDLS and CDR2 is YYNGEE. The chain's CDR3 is CASSSYRESSYNSPLHF. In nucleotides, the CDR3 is TGTGCCAGCAGTTCCTACAGGGAGAGCTCCTATAATTCACCCCTCCACTTT.

The CDR3 sequence: CASSIRGSGELFF. DNA for the CDR3: TGTGCCAGCAGCATTCGGGGGTCCGGGGAGCTGTTTTTT. The rearrangement uses TRBV11-2 and TRBJ2-2; D is possibly TRBD2 (6 bases). V lost 5 bases and J 6 bases, leaving 10 bases between the germline ends. Germline loops: CDR1 SGHAT, CDR2 FQNNGV. The CDR3 is 13 amino acids.